Presented here are 9 T cell receptor beta chains from one specimen sequenced in a study of OX40 agonist ivuxolimab in advanced cancers. Clones were sequenced by immunoSEQ multiplex PCR, and TCRdb holds only the in-frame ones, with some missing. The sample consists of about 93,000 clones, around 92% of them appearing once. Sequenced here: CD4+ or CD8+ T cells sorted from blood, sampled in a trial of the OX40 agonist ivuxolimab. The receptors were sampled from an adult with an advanced solid tumor such as melanoma, head and neck, liver or kidney cancer.

This chain joins TRBV5-4 and TRBJ1-5; a weak D match, TRBD1 (5 bases). In germline, CDR1 is SGHNT, CDR2 YYREEE (reference sequence). CDR3 length equals 14 residues. Trimming pared 4 bases from V and 6 bases from J, leaving 14 bases between. CDR3 amino acids: CASSPDIGFQPQHF. Written as DNA, the CDR3 is TGTGCCAGCAGCCCGGACATCGGGTTTCAGCCCCAGCATTTT.

The chain recombines TRBV7-3 with TRBJ2-1, with 8 bases identical to TRBD2. The V segment lost 5 bases and the J segment 2 bases; nucleotides outside the gene matches: 5. This CDR3 spans 15 amino acids. Germline loops: CDR1 SGHTA, CDR2 FQGTGA. CDR3 DNA sequence: TGTGCCAGCAGCGCCAGCGGGAGCACCTACAATGAGCAGTTCTTC. Translation gives CASSASGSTYNEQFF.

The J gene is TRBJ2-3, the V gene TRBV18, with D perhaps matching TRBD2 (6 bases). V lost 4 bases and J 3 bases, leaving 11 bases between the germline ends. CDR1 is KGHSH and CDR2 is LQKENI in the germline V gene. The CDR3 totals 14 residues. The CDR3 DNA reads as TGTGCCAGCTCACTGCGGGACCCAACAGATACGCAGTATTTT. Its translation is CASSLRDPTDTQYF.

This chain links TRBV5-6 with TRBJ1-2, with D possibly TRBD1 on 6 matching bases. The CDR3 covers 15 residues. Germline V gene lookup returns CDR1 SGHDT and CDR2 YYEEEE. V was cut by 0 bases and J by 2 bases, with 11 bases left in between. Here the CDR3 reads CASSLAGVLNYGYTF. CDR3 DNA: TGTGCCAGCAGCTTGGCAGGGGTTCTGAACTATGGCTACACCTTC.

This chain links TRBV7-3 with TRBJ1-1; the match to TRBD1 covers 9 bases. CDR1 is SGHTA, CDR2 FQGTGA, per germline. This CDR3 has 16 amino acids. J gave up 2 bases and V 5 bases, and 9 bases lay outside the gene matches. CDR3 residues: CASSPTGGAGNTEAFF. Here the CDR3 DNA reads TGTGCCAGCAGCCCCACAGGGGGCGCAGGTAACACTGAAGCTTTCTTT.

The chain joins TRBV6-5 to TRBJ2-7, with TRBD1 identical over 10 bases. The CDR3 sequence is 14 residues long. V shed 6 bases and J 4 bases; nucleotides not matched to a gene: 6. Germline CDR1 reads MNHEY; CDR2 reads SVGAGI. As DNA, the CDR3 is TGTGCCAGCAGCCTAGGACAGGGGGTTTACGAGCAGTACTTC. Its translation: CASSLGQGVYEQYF.

The V and J genes are TRBV7-3 and TRBJ1-5, with 7 bases lining up with TRBD1. The CDR3 totals 14 residues. J lost 7 bases, V lost 6 bases, and 9 bases had no gene match. Per germline, CDR1 SGHTA and CDR2 FQGTGA. The chain's CDR3 is CASSQTGTGQPQHF. CDR3 DNA sequence: TGTGCCAGCAGTCAGACAGGGACCGGCCAGCCCCAGCATTTT. Filled out from reference TRBV7-3 and TRBJ1-5, the complete variable domain reads GAGVSQTPSNKVTEKGKYVELRCDPISGHTALYWYRQSLGQGPEFLIYFQGTGAADDSGLPNDRFFAVRPEGSVSTLKIQRTERGDSAVYLCASSQTGTGQPQHFGDGTRLSIL.

This clone was recorded once. The gene calls are TRBV5-1 and TRBJ2-7; D may correspond to TRBD1 or TRBD2 (5 bases each). Germline lookup yields CDR1 SGHRS and CDR2 YFSETQ. The CDR3 totals 14 residues. The ends were cut back, 5 bases at V and 1 base at J, with 13 bases in the middle. CDR3 nucleotides: TGCGCCAGCAGAGACCGGGGACGATCCTACGAGCAGTACTTC. This encodes CASRDRGRSYEQYF.

The chain carries TRBV30 and TRBJ2-3; 7 nucleotides line up with TRBD1. After removal of 4 bases from V and 1 base from J, the junction contained 8 bases not matched to a gene. From germline, CDR1 is GTSNPN and CDR2 SVGIG (reference sequence). This CDR3 is built from 15 residues. The CDR3 here is CAWTTTTGGTDTQYF. In DNA, the CDR3 is TGTGCCTGGACAACCACCACAGGGGGCACAGATACGCAGTATTTT.